The 22 T cell receptor beta chains presented below share a single source sample, sequenced in a study of memory CD4+ T cells and cytomegalovirus serostatus. Single viable CD3+CD4+CD8-CD45RO+ cells were sorted as the memory CD4+ T cells. The protocol was immunoSEQ multiplex PCR, while the TCRdb copy is restricted to in-frame clones and leaves out a portion. The table includes 70,000 or so clones, approximately 78% detected once. The sequenced sample consisted of memory CD4+ T cells from blood. Source of these receptors: an adult in good health and CMV-seropositive.

The CDR3 DNA follows: TGTGCCTGTCGACAGGCTCCTGGTAACTCTGGGGCCAACGTCCTGACTTTC. Translation gives CACRQAPGNSGANVLTF. This chain uses TRBV2 with TRBJ2-6, with a possible D match to TRBD1 (6 bases). Germline V gene sequence: CDR1 SNHLY, CDR2 FYNNEI. This CDR3 is built from 17 residues. V was clipped by 11 bases and J by 0 bases, with 20 bases between them.

This clone occurred once. The chain uses TRBV21-1 and TRBJ1-1; TRBD1, the D gene given by the table, was not confirmed from the DNA. TRBV21-1 is a listed pseudogene. CDR3 size: 13 residues. The CDR3 nucleotides are TGTGCCAGCAGCAAAAACAGGAACACTGAAGCTTTCTTT. Translated, it gives CASSKNRNTEAFF.

The rearrangement joins TRBV14 to TRBJ2-3, with TRBD2 matching over 9 bases. The CDR3 sequence is 15 residues long. Trimming cost V 2 bases and J 3 bases; bases outside gene matches: 3. Germline CDR1 reads SGHDN; CDR2 reads FVKESK. This CDR3 reads CASSQNLAGTDTQYF. Written as DNA, the CDR3 is TGTGCCAGCAGCCAAAACCTAGCGGGAACAGATACGCAGTATTTT.

The chain carries TRBV28 and TRBJ1-1, with D possibly TRBD1 on 5 matching bases. V shed 7 bases and J shed 0 bases, with 9 bases lying between them. Germline lookup yields CDR1 MDHEN and CDR2 SYDVKM. This CDR3 is built from 13 residues. CDR3 DNA sequence: TGTGCCAGCATCCGACAGATGAACACTGAAGCTTTCTTT. The encoded protein is CASIRQMNTEAFF. Together with reference TRBV28 and TRBJ1-1, the CDR3 gives the full variable domain: DVKVTQSSRYLVKRTGEKVFLECVQDMDHENMFWYRQDPGLGLRLIYFSYDVKMKEKGDIPEGYSVSREKKERFSLILESASTNQTSMYLCASIRQMNTEAFFGQGTRLTVV.

The chain couples TRBV7-2 to TRBJ1-3, with D uncertain. This CDR3 has 16 amino acids. From germline, CDR1 is SGHTA and CDR2 FQGNSA. Trimming took 1 base from V and 0 from J, leaving 10 bases between them. CDR3 in DNA: TGTGCCAGCAGCTTAGATCGGGCAGCCTCTGGAAACACCATATATTTT. Its translation: CASSLDRAASGNTIYF.

The V gene is TRBV7-9, the J gene TRBJ2-2; the D is unclear. V shed 1 base and J shed 0 bases, with 12 bases lying between them. This CDR3 has 17 residues. Germline values: CDR1 SEHNR, CDR2 FQNEAQ (reference sequence). Here the CDR3 DNA reads TGTGCCAGCAGCTTAGATAACTTTGCAACGAACACCGGGGAGCTGTTTTTT. It yields the protein CASSLDNFATNTGELFF.

CDR3 in DNA: TGCAGCGTAGTTGCCCGGGACCCCTATGGAACTGAAGCTTTCTTT. Protein sequence: CSVVARDPYGTEAFF. The chain links TRBV29-1 to TRBJ1-1; possibly TRBD1 for D (5 bases). The germline V and J ends were trimmed by 6 bases and 5 bases, with 22 bases remaining between them. Germline V gene lookup returns CDR1 SQVTM and CDR2 ANQGSEA. The CDR3 covers 15 residues.

The genes are TRBV29-1 and TRBJ2-5; 13 bases line up with TRBD2. V dropped 8 bases and J dropped 8; count of bases not matched to a gene: 11. The CDR3 loop spans 14 amino acids. CDR1 and CDR2 (germline): SQVTM, ANQGSEA. The CDR3 loop reads CSSGTSGAARTQYF. For the CDR3, the DNA is TGCAGCTCGGGGACTAGCGGGGCTGCGCGAACCCAGTACTTC.

This chain uses TRBV2 with TRBJ2-7, with TRBD2 matching 12 bases. This CDR3 spans 14 amino acids. Germline CDR1 is SNHLY and CDR2 is FYNNEI. V lost 6 bases to trimming and J lost 5 bases; unmatched junction nucleotides: 5. The DNA of the CDR3 is TGTGCCAGCAGCGACCTAGCGGGGGGGGACGAGCAGTACTTC. Translating it yields CASSDLAGGDEQYF.

This chain connects TRBV6-6 to TRBJ2-1; D might be TRBD1 (6 bases). The CDR3 is 15 residues long. Germline V gene data show CDR1 as MNHNY and CDR2 as SVGAGI (reference sequence). The germline V and J ends were trimmed by 6 bases and 5 bases, with 17 bases remaining between them. Here the CDR3 DNA reads TGTGCCAGCAGATCAGACAGGTTGCCCAACAATGAGCAGTTCTTC. Translation: CASRSDRLPNNEQFF.

The gene calls are TRBV19 and TRBJ1-6; the match to TRBD1 covers 7 bases. The CDR3 totals 14 residues. V lost 4 bases and J lost 9; bases outside the gene matches: 6. Per germline, CDR1 LNHDA and CDR2 SQIVND (reference sequence). CDR3 region: CASSTQGVGSPLHF. For the CDR3, the DNA is TGTGCCAGTAGTACTCAGGGGGTCGGTTCACCCCTCCACTTT.

V is TRBV4-3 and J is TRBJ2-2, with 9 positions matching TRBD2. CDR3 length: 16 residues. Germline V gene data show CDR1 as LGHNA and CDR2 as YSLEER. With 7 bases clipped from V and 3 bases from J, the junction kept 9 bases outside the gene matches. The CDR3: CASTTREGRDTGELFF. CDR3 sequence (DNA): TGCGCCAGCACCACGCGGGAGGGCCGGGACACCGGGGAGCTGTTTTTT.

This clone has a handful of counts. The chain is built from TRBV5-1 and TRBJ1-4, with a tentative D call TRBD1 (5 bases). Germline lookup yields CDR1 SGHRS and CDR2 YFSETQ. The CDR3 totals 14 residues. V lost 0 bases and J lost 8, with 11 bases in between. The CDR3 here is CASSLEGNGEKLFF. The CDR3 DNA reads as TGCGCCAGCAGCTTGGAGGGGAACGGGGAAAAACTGTTTTTT. Full variable domain (outside the CDR3, taken from reference TRBV5-1 and TRBJ1-4): KAGVTQTPRYLIKTRGQQVTLSCSPISGHRSVSWYQQTPGQGLQFLFEYFSETQRNKGNFPGRFSGRQFSNSRSEMNVSTLELGDSALYLCASSLEGNGEKLFFGSGTQLSVL.

This clone rates as medium-sized. This chain connects TRBV5-6 to TRBJ2-7; the D gene is possibly TRBD2 (5 bases). V lost 1 base, J lost 4 bases, and 12 bases lay in between. Per germline, CDR1 SGHDT and CDR2 YYEEEE. The CDR3 is 14 residues long. The CDR3 nucleotides are TGTGCCAGCAGCTTGATTTCGCGGGTTTACGAGCAGTACGTC. This sequence encodes CASSLISRVYEQYV.

The rearrangement links TRBV15 to TRBJ2-3, with 7 nucleotides matching TRBD2. CDR3 size: 15 residues. V lost 1 base to trimming and J lost 4 bases; unmatched junction nucleotides: 5. Germline-derived CDR1 and CDR2 are LNHNV and YYDKDF (reference sequence). The CDR3 here is CATSRAGGSADTQYF. The DNA of the CDR3 is TGTGCCACCAGCAGAGCGGGAGGTAGCGCAGATACGCAGTATTTT. Full variable domain (rest looked up from reference TRBV15 and TRBJ2-3): DAMVIQNPRYQVTQFGKPVTLSCSQTLNHNVMYWYQQKSSQAPKLLFHYYDKDFNNEADTPDNFQSRRPNTSFCFLDIRSPGLGDTAMYLCATSRAGGSADTQYFGPGTRLTVL.

CDR3 DNA sequence: TGCAGTGCCCCGACCGGGGGGACGCAGTATTTT. This sequence encodes CSAPTGGTQYF. This chain uses TRBV20-1 with TRBJ2-3; 7 bases map to TRBD2. This CDR3 region has 11 residues. In germline, CDR1 is DFQATT, CDR2 SNEGSKA (reference sequence). Trimming at V came to 6 bases and at J to 9 bases, leaving 6 bases not matched to a gene.

J is TRBJ1-1 and V is TRBV10-3; D gene unclear. With 1 base removed from V and 7 bases from J, the gap between germline ends came to 7 bases. The CDR3 covers 12 residues. The germline V gene has CDR1 ENHRY and CDR2 SYGVKD. CDR3 residues: CAISEWPSEAFF. The CDR3 DNA reads as TGTGCCATCAGTGAGTGGCCGAGTGAAGCTTTCTTT.

The chain recombines TRBV7-8 with TRBJ2-1; D gene ambiguous. The CDR3 has 14 residues. Per the germline V gene, CDR1 is SGHVS and CDR2 is FQNEAQ. The V end was cut by 1 base, the J end by 4 bases, with 8 bases between. CDR3 nucleotides: TGTGCCAGCAGCTTAGGGACCACGTACAATGAGCAGTTCTTC. Encoded protein: CASSLGTTYNEQFF.

V gene TRBV4-3 combines with J gene TRBJ2-3; D perhaps matches TRBD2 (6 bases). V was cut by 0 bases and J by 5 bases, with 18 bases left in between. The germline V gene encodes CDR1 LGHNA and CDR2 YSLEER. This CDR3 spans 17 amino acids. The CDR3 here is CASSQDSAGPGEDTQYF. The DNA of the CDR3 is TGCGCCAGCAGCCAAGATTCCGCTGGGCCGGGAGAAGATACGCAGTATTTT.

The V and J genes are TRBV5-1 and TRBJ2-7; D is possibly TRBD2 (6 bases). Trimming took off 2 bases at V and 4 bases at J, with 10 bases between the two ends. Germline loops: CDR1 SGHRS, CDR2 YFSETQ. The CDR3 has 13 amino acids. The CDR3 nucleotides are TGCGCCAGCAGCTTAACTGGGGGGTACGAGCAGTACTTC. It is translated as CASSLTGGYEQYF.

The chain links TRBV19 to TRBJ2-1, with D possibly being TRBD2 (5 bases). Trimming removed 5 bases at V and 10 bases at J, with 18 bases between. The germline V gene encodes CDR1 LNHDA and CDR2 SQIVND (reference sequence). This CDR3 is built from 14 residues. The CDR3 loop is CASSLGRTASEQFF. CDR3 DNA: TGTGCCAGTAGTCTCGGTAGGACTGCGTCGGAGCAGTTCTTC.

The genes are TRBV29-1 and TRBJ1-1; 12 bases are a match to TRBD1. Germline V gene lookup returns CDR1 SQVTM and CDR2 ANQGSEA. The CDR3 has 13 residues. V shed 7 bases and J 4 bases; nucleotides not matched to a gene: 4. DNA for the CDR3: TGCAGCGGGGACAGGGGGCTTGGCACTGAAGCTTTCTTT. Its translation: CSGDRGLGTEAFF.